Presented here are 26 T cell receptor beta chains from one specimen sequenced in a study of T-cell reconstitution after alpha-beta-depleted transplantation in children (dated by TCRdb to 2016 to 2018). The treatment or condition label corresponds to: allogeneic hematopoietic cell transplantation with graft depleted of TCRalphabeta T cells and CD19 B cells. The method was PCR. The listed sequencing device is Illumina HiSeq 2500. Molecular barcoding was employed in the preparation of TCR libraries, with unique molecular identifiers being used to normalize TCRbeta repertoire quantification. TCRdb trimmed the raw reads at Q25, called clones with MiXCR and kept productive beta chains. Records with the same CDR3 protein are collapsed into one entry carrying the most frequent genes and DNA. The sample includes roughly 100,000 distinct CDR3 sequences, with 6% to 9% observed a single time. Of the sample, about a sixth is held by the ten largest clones.

The input for sequencing was PBMCs, taken before TCRalphabeta/CD19-depleted stem cell transplant. These TCRs come from a boy aged 2 to 9 with acute lymphoblastic leukemia, due to receive a stem cell transplant.

The V gene is TRBV5-1, the J gene TRBJ1-1, with D maybe TRBD1 (5 bases). Germline lookup yields CDR1 SGHRS and CDR2 YFSETQ. There are 14 residues in the CDR3. With 1 base removed from V and 6 bases from J, the gap between germline ends came to 13 bases. The CDR3 sequence is CASSLTQGGAEAFF. CDR3 sequence (DNA): TGCGCCAGCAGCTTGACCCAGGGTGGGGCTGAAGCTTTCTTT.

This clonotype came up many times. The rearrangement joins TRBV3-1 to TRBJ2-7; no reliable D call. The CDR3 extends over 12 amino acids. The germline gives CDR1 LGHDT, CDR2 YNNKEL (reference sequence). V was pared by 1 base and J by 2 bases, with 3 bases between. The DNA of the CDR3 is TGTGCCAGCAGCCAAGTTGCCTACGAGCAGTACTTC. As protein: CASSQVAYEQYF.

This clonotype was seen only a few times. The CDR3 DNA reads TGTGCCAGCAGCTTAGGGATGGCGGGTGCTAGCACAGATACGCAGTATTTT. Translation gives CASSLGMAGASTDTQYF. The chain combines TRBV7-9 with TRBJ2-3, with a weak D call TRBD2 (5 bases). CDR1 is SEHNR, CDR2 FQNEAQ, per germline (reference sequence). The CDR3 runs 17 residues. Deletions cut 1 base from V and 0 bases from J, with 14 bases between.

This clonotype was seen many times. This rearrangement joins TRBV5-1 to TRBJ2-3; TRBD1 might be the D (5 bases). There are 15 residues in the CDR3. The V and J ends lost 1 base and 1 base respectively, with 10 bases between them. Germline CDR1 SGHRS, CDR2 YFSETQ. CDR3 nucleotide sequence: TGCGCCAGCAGCTTGACGGACATACGCACAGATACGCAGTATTTT. Amino acid sequence: CASSLTDIRTDTQYF.

This clonotype has a count of ten or more. The chain links TRBV20-1 to TRBJ1-2, with D uncertain. The germline V gene has CDR1 DFQATT and CDR2 SNEGSKA (reference sequence). The CDR3 contains 12 residues. Trimming removed 6 bases from V and 3 bases from J, with 11 bases in between. CDR3 DNA sequence: TGCAGTGCCCCTACCGGGGACTATGGCTACACCTTC. Translating it yields CSAPTGDYGYTF.

The chain couples TRBV19 to TRBJ2-2; D possibly corresponds to TRBD1 (6 bases). The germline V gene encodes CDR1 LNHDA and CDR2 SQIVND (reference sequence). This CDR3 has 15 residues. The germline V and J ends were trimmed by 4 bases and 3 bases, with 12 bases remaining between them. Written as DNA, the CDR3 is TGTGCCAGTAGTACCGGACAGAGACACACCGGGGAGCTGTTTTTT. This encodes CASSTGQRHTGELFF.

This clonotype occurred many times. This chain links TRBV6-4 with TRBJ2-3; 12 bases line up with TRBD2. From germline, CDR1 is MRHNA and CDR2 SNTAGT. The CDR3 is 16 residues long. After removal of 2 bases from V and 3 bases from J, the junction contained 3 bases not matched to a gene. The CDR3, as DNA: TGTGCCAGCAGTGACGCTAGCGGGGGGGCGACAGATACGCAGTATTTT. This codes for CASSDASGGATDTQYF.

J is TRBJ2-2 and V is TRBV15; maybe TRBD1 (6 bases). V was shortened by 6 bases and J by 5 bases, with 13 bases between the two germline ends. The germline CDR1 and CDR2 sequences are LNHNV and YYDKDF (reference sequence). This CDR3 has 14 residues. CDR3 region: CATRDRTLTGELFF. CDR3 nucleotides: TGTGCCACCAGAGACAGGACGTTAACCGGGGAGCTGTTTTTT.

This chain uses TRBV29-1 with TRBJ2-5; 9 positions match TRBD2. V was pared by 0 bases and J by 2 bases, with 7 bases of the junction left unmatched. The CDR3 covers 16 residues. Looked up from germline, CDR1 is SQVTM and CDR2 is ANQGSEA. CDR3 protein: CSVEDGAGGGQETQYF. CDR3 in DNA: TGCAGCGTTGAAGATGGGGCGGGGGGGGGGCAAGAGACCCAGTACTTC.

There are a few counts of this clonotype. V and J are TRBV18 and TRBJ2-1, with D tentatively TRBD1 or TRBD2 (5 bases each). The length of the CDR3 is 15 residues. V gave up 0 bases and J gave up 5 bases, with 11 bases separating them. CDR1 KGHSH and CDR2 LQKENI come from the germline V gene. The CDR3, as DNA: TGTGCCAGCTCACCACCGAGGGGACGGAACAATGAGCAGTTCTTC. It specifies CASSPPRGRNNEQFF.

Turning to this clonotype: The junction and the germline gene differ at one end; a read error may be behind it. Written as DNA, the CDR3 is TGTGCCAGCAGCTTCGGCAGAAACACTGAAGTTTTCTTT. Protein product: CASSFGRNTEVFF. This rearrangement joins TRBV5-4 to TRBJ1-1, with D unresolved. The germline gives CDR1 SGHNT, CDR2 YYREEE (reference sequence). This CDR3 comprises 13 residues.

The chain is built from TRBV6-1 and TRBJ1-2; 8 bases map to TRBD1. Germline loops: CDR1 MNHNS, CDR2 SASEGT. The CDR3 covers 15 residues. Trimming cost V 4 bases and J 5 bases; bases outside gene matches: 9. The chain's CDR3 is CASSASGTGNYGYTF. DNA of the CDR3: TGTGCCAGCAGTGCCTCTGGGACAGGAAATTATGGCTACACCTTC.

This clonotype is deemed medium-sized. The chain uses TRBV7-8 and TRBJ2-1; 10 bases are a match to TRBD2. Unmatched junction bases numbered 8, after V lost 0 bases and J lost 12 bases. Germline lookup yields CDR1 SGHVS and CDR2 FQNEAQ. This CDR3 has 15 amino acids. CDR3 DNA: TGTGCCAGCAGCTTAGCTGGGACTAGCGTGGGAGGGCAGTTCTTC. This sequence encodes CASSLAGTSVGGQFF.

This clonotype occurred a few times. This rearrangement joins TRBV20-1 to TRBJ2-3; D uncertain. The germline V gene has CDR1 DFQATT and CDR2 SNEGSKA (reference sequence). This CDR3 comprises 14 residues. V was clipped by 0 bases and J by 4 bases, with 11 bases between them. In nucleotides, the CDR3 is TGCAGTGCTAGAGAAGTAATTGGACCAGATACGCAGTATTTT. Translating it yields CSAREVIGPDTQYF.

This clonotype came up many times. J is TRBJ1-2 and V is TRBV5-1; 7 bases map to TRBD1. The CDR3 totals 13 residues. CDR1 is SGHRS and CDR2 is YFSETQ in the germline V gene. V shed 2 bases and J 6 bases; nucleotides not matched to a gene: 4. CDR3 loop: CASSFDRVDGYTF. DNA of the CDR3: TGCGCCAGCAGCTTTGACAGGGTGGATGGCTACACCTTC.

This clonotype was found many times. J is TRBJ2-7 and V is TRBV29-1, with a tentative D call TRBD2 (5 bases). The CDR3 runs 11 residues. Per germline, CDR1 SQVTM and CDR2 ANQGSEA. Trimming pared 5 bases from V and 6 bases from J, leaving 11 bases between. The CDR3 DNA is TGCAGCGTTCGCTATCGGGGCGAGCAGTACTTC. Its protein is CSVRYRGEQYF.

The DNA for the CDR3 is TGTGCCACCAGCGCCCGGGAAGGGAGGACCGGGGAGCTGTTTTTT. Protein product: CATSAREGRTGELFF. V gene TRBV15 combines with J gene TRBJ2-2, with D maybe TRBD2 (6 bases). In germline, CDR1 is LNHNV, CDR2 YYDKDF (reference sequence). The CDR3 runs 15 residues. With 5 bases removed from V and 5 bases from J, the gap between germline ends came to 15 bases.

This clonotype was counted many times. V is TRBV12-3 or TRBV12-4 and J is TRBJ2-2; the D is unclear. This CDR3 spans 14 amino acids. Deletions cut 6 bases from V and 1 base from J, with 9 bases between. This CDR3 is CASSRAGNTGELFF. The DNA for the CDR3 is TGTGCCAGCAGCCGGGCAGGGAACACCGGGGAGCTGTTTTTT.

This clonotype was picked up many times. This rearrangement joins TRBV18 to TRBJ2-7, with TRBD2 matching over 14 bases. This CDR3 spans 18 amino acids. After removal of 1 base from V and 0 bases from J, the junction contained 5 bases not matched to a gene. Per the germline V gene, CDR1 is KGHSH and CDR2 is LQKENI. CDR3 coding DNA: TGTGCCAGCTCACCACTGGGACTAGCGGGGGTCCCCTCCTACGAGCAGTACTTC. Its protein product is CASSPLGLAGVPSYEQYF.

This clonotype was recorded at least ten times. The chain employs TRBV6-5 and TRBJ1-1; TRBD1 is a possible D gene (5 bases). In germline, CDR1 is MNHEY, CDR2 SVGAGI. V was shortened by 2 bases and J by 9 bases, with 13 bases between the two germline ends. This CDR3 has 13 amino acids. The CDR3: CASSYGGTGKAFF. For the CDR3, the DNA is TGTGCCAGCAGTTACGGTGGGACCGGCAAAGCTTTCTTT.

The rearrangement uses TRBV18 and TRBJ1-5; no definite D call. V was clipped by 0 bases and J by 7 bases, with 10 bases between them. This CDR3 contains 14 residues. Germline values: CDR1 KGHSH, CDR2 LQKENI. The CDR3 loop is CASSPPEYGQPQHF. CDR3 sequence (DNA): TGTGCCAGCTCACCACCAGAGTATGGGCAGCCCCAGCATTTT.

This clonotype was found many times. The J gene is TRBJ2-7, the V gene TRBV25-1, with 14 positions matching TRBD2. This CDR3 contains 16 residues. V was clipped by 7 bases and J by 1 base; unmatched bases: 6. CDR1 and CDR2 from the germline V gene are MGHDK and SYGVNS. In nucleotides, the CDR3 is TGTGCCAGCACTGGGACTAGCGGGGGCGCATCCTACGAGCAGTACTTC. Its protein product is CASTGTSGGASYEQYF.

In this sample, this clonotype turned up many times. This chain uses TRBV21-1 with TRBJ2-7; the D segment call TRBD1 is taken from the table without a DNA check. TRBV21-1 counts as a pseudogene. The CDR3 has 20 amino acids. CDR3 residues: CASIGGGPDHKDREGGEQYF. The CDR3 nucleotides read TGTGCCAGCATTGGTGGGGGGCCCGATCACAAAGACAGGGAGGGTGGCGAGCAGTACTTC.

This clonotype was found a few times. This sequence joins TRBV4-3 and TRBJ1-2, with a weak D call TRBD1 (5 bases). From germline, CDR1 is LGHNA and CDR2 YSLEER. Trimming stripped 0 bases from V and 8 bases from J, with 25 bases between. CDR3 length equals 18 residues. CDR3 in DNA: TGCGCCAGCAGCCAAGATAGGGGCAGAATCAGATCTTCTATCGGCTACACCTTC. It codes for CASSQDRGRIRSSIGYTF.

This clonotype was counted between two and nine times. This chain connects TRBV20-1 to TRBJ2-4; unclear D gene. Deletions cut 6 bases from V and 0 bases from J, with 15 bases between. CDR1 is DFQATT and CDR2 is SNEGSKA in the germline V gene (reference sequence). The CDR3 extends over 15 amino acids. The CDR3 region has the DNA TGCAGTGCCCCGGACGCCTCAATAGCCAAAAACATTCAGTACTTC. It translates to CSAPDASIAKNIQYF.

The genes are TRBV12-3 or TRBV12-4 and TRBJ2-2; 9 bases map to TRBD2. J was trimmed by 4 bases and V by 5 bases; bases with no gene match: 5. The CDR3 runs to 15 residues. The CDR3 loop is CASSTRLAATGELFF. CDR3 bases: TGTGCCAGCAGTACCCGACTAGCGGCCACCGGGGAGCTGTTTTTT.